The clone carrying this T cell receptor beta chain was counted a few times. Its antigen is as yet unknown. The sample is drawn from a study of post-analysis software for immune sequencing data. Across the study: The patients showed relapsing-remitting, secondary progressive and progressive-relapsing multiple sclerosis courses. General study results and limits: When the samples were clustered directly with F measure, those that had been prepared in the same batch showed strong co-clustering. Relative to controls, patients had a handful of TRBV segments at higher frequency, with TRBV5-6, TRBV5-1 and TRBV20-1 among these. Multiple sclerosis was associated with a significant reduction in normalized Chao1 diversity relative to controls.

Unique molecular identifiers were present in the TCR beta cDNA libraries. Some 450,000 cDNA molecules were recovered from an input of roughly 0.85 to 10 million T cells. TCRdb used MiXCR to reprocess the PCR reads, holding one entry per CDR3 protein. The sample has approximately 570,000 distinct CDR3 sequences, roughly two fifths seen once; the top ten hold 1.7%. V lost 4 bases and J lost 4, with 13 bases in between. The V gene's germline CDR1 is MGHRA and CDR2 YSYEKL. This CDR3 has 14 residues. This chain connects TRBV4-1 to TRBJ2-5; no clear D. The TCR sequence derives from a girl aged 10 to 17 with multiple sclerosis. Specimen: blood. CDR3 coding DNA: TGCGCCAGCAGCCCTAAACGGTGGGGAGAGACCCAGTACTTC. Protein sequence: CASSPKRWGETQYF.